The 10 T cell receptor beta chains in this list originate from one sample, sequenced in a study of blood T cells in healthy people across ages. Using a J-beta primer mix together with a sample-barcoded 5' primer, a second PCR was run for about 7 to 12 cycles. TCRdb called the 5' RACE reads again in MiXCR, with one record for every CDR3 protein. The data hold 600,000 to 800,000 distinct CDR3 sequences, with 52% observed a single time. The specimen sequenced was blood. The source of these receptors is a woman aged 80 or over in good health.

This clonotype came up many times. Mismatch with germline at one junction end may stem from a read error. The chain links TRBV7-7 to TRBJ2-1; D possibly corresponds to TRBD1 (6 bases). CDR3 length: 13 amino acids. Germline V gene data show CDR1 as SSHAT and CDR2 as FNYEAQ (reference sequence). The CDR3 DNA is TGTGCTAGCAGCCCCGGACAGTCCCTTGAGCAGTTCTTC. This sequence encodes CASSPGQSLEQFF.

The chain carries TRBV5-1 and TRBJ2-7, with D uncertain. The V gene lost 5 bases and the J gene lost 1 base, with 13 bases spanning the gap. The germline CDR1 and CDR2 sequences are SGHRS and YFSETQ. The CDR3 has 14 residues. CDR3 nucleotides: TGCGCCAGCAGAGACCCGACCGCTTCCTACGAGCAGTACTTC. Amino acid sequence: CASRDPTASYEQYF.

This clonotype was seen ten or more times. V gene TRBV27 combines with J gene TRBJ2-1; D not certain. V lost 5 bases and J lost 9, with 11 bases in between. The CDR3 is 12 amino acids. Germline CDR1 is MNHEY and CDR2 is SMNVEV (reference sequence). The CDR3 reads CASSETKGEQFF. The CDR3 nucleotides read TGTGCCAGCAGTGAAACCAAGGGTGAGCAGTTCTTC.

This clonotype was counted a few times. A much larger clonotype is one base distant, so this may be a read error. This rearrangement joins TRBV5-1 to TRBJ2-7; D is unclear. The germline V gene encodes CDR1 SGHRS and CDR2 YFSETQ. There are 13 residues in the CDR3. The V and J ends lost 2 bases and 7 bases respectively, with 13 bases between them. CDR3 bases: TGCGCCAGCAGCTTTACAGAGTACAATGAGCAGTACTTC. Encoded protein: CASSFTEYNEQYF.

The chain combines TRBV7-3 with TRBJ2-1; D possibly corresponds to TRBD2 (6 bases). Germline V CDR1 and CDR2: SGHTA, FQGTGA. Trimming removed 5 bases from V and 6 bases from J, with 20 bases in between. The CDR3 covers 16 residues. For the CDR3, the DNA is TGTGCCAGCAGCCCCCATTACGGGGGAGCGCGCAATGAGCAGTTCTTC. Translated, it gives CASSPHYGGARNEQFF.

The rearrangement links TRBV12-3 or TRBV12-4 to TRBJ1-2; 10 bases fit TRBD1. The CDR3 is 16 amino acids. V lost 8 bases and J lost 0; bases outside the gene matches: 9. The CDR3 is CASWTGGALTNYGYTF. For the CDR3, the DNA is TGTGCCAGCTGGACAGGGGGTGCTCTCACTAACTATGGCTACACCTTC.

Comment on this clonotype: A much bigger clone sits one base away, suggesting this may be a read error. The CDR3 DNA reads TGTGCCAGCAGTCCCACCCTTGGGCTGCAGGCTGAGCAGTTCTTC. Translated: CASSPTLGLQAEQFF. This chain links TRBV28 with TRBJ2-1; D ambiguous. V lost 5 bases, J lost 9 bases, and 20 bases lay in between. CDR3 length equals 15 residues. Germline assignment: CDR1 MDHEN and CDR2 SYDVKM. Full variable domain (remainder filled in from reference TRBV28 and TRBJ2-1): DVKVTQSSRYLVKRTGEKVFLECVQDMDHENMFWYRQDPGLGLRLIYFSYDVKMKEKGDIPEGYSVSREKKERFSLILESASTNQTSMYLCASSPTLGLQAEQFFGPGTRLTVL.

The J gene is TRBJ1-2, the V gene TRBV29-1; TRBD1 matches 10 bases. This CDR3 contains 16 residues. V shed 6 bases, J shed 4 bases, and the junction held 14 bases outside the gene matches. Per germline, CDR1 SQVTM and CDR2 ANQGSEA. DNA of the CDR3: TGCAGCGTCGCTGGACAGGGGGGACGGGCCTCCTATGGCTACACCTTC. It encodes CSVAGQGGRASYGYTF.

On this clonotype: It may be a read error: a sequence one base away is much more abundant. This sequence joins TRBV24-1 and TRBJ2-3; D is ambiguous. Deletions cut 1 base from V and 10 bases from J, with 8 bases between. The CDR3 loop spans 12 amino acids. Germline assignment: CDR1 KGHDR and CDR2 SFDVKD. CDR3 amino acids: CATSDFLDAQYF. As DNA, the CDR3 is TGTGCCACCAGTGATTTTTTGGATGCGCAGTATTTT.

The rearrangement uses TRBV5-1 and TRBJ2-7; perhaps TRBD1 as D (7 bases). The CDR3 consists of 13 residues. Germline CDR1 and CDR2: SGHRS and YFSETQ. Trimming took 7 bases from V and 0 from J, leaving 11 bases between them. As DNA, the CDR3 is TGCGCCAGCGGGGGGACAGTCTCCTACGAGCAGTACTTC. It specifies CASGGTVSYEQYF.